This T cell receptor beta chain was captured by sequencing in a study of T cell changes during pregnancy in multiple sclerosis. Repertoires were generated with immunoSEQ multiplex PCR, while TCRdb's copy carries only in-frame clones and drops some. The sample records 90,000 or so clones, approximately 92% being singletons. This clone was seen repeatedly, ten times or more. Germline V CDR1 and CDR2: MNHNS, SASEGT. The CDR3 covers 15 residues. The V gene end was trimmed by 4 bases and the J gene end by 6 bases; junction bases not matched to a gene: 11. The TCR originated in a female donor with multiple sclerosis, enrolled in a pregnancy study. Sequenced here: peripheral blood, sampled in the first trimester of pregnancy. J is TRBJ1-1 and V is TRBV6-1; TRBD1 matches 7 bases. The DNA for the CDR3 is TGTGCCAGCAGTGGAGGGGCAGGGGGTGAAGCTGAAGCTTTCTTT. It specifies CASSGGAGGEAEAFF.